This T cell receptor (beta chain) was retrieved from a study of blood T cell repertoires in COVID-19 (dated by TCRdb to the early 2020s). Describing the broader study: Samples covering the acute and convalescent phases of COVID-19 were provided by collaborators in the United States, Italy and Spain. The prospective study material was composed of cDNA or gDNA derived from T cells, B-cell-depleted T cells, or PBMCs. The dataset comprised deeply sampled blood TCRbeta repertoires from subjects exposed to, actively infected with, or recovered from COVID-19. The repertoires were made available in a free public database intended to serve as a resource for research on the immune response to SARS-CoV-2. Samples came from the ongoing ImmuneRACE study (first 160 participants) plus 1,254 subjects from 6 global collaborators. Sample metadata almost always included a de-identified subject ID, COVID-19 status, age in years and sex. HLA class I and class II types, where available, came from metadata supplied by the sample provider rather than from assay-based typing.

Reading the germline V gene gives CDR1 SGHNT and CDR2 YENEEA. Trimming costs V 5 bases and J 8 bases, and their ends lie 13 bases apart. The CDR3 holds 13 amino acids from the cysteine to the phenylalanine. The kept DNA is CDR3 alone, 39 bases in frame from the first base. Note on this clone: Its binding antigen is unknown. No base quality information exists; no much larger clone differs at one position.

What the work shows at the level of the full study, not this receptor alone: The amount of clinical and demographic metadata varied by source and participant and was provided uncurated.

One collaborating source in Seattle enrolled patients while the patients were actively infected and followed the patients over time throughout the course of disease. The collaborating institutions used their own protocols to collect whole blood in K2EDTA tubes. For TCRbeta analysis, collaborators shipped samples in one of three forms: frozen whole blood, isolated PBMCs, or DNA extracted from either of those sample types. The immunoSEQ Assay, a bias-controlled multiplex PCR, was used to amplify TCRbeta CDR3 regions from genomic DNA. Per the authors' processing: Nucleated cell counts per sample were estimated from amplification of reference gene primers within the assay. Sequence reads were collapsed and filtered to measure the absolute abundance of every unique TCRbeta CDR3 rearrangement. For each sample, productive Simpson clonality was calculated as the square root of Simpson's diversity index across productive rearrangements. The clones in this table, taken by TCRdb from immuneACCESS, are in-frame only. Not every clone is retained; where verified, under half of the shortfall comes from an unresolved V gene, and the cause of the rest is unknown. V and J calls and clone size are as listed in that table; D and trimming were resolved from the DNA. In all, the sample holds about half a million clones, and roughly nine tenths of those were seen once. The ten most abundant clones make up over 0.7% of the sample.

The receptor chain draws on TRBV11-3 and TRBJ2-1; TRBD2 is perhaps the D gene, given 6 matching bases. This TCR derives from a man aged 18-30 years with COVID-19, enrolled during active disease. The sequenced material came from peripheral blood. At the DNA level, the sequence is TGTGCCAGCAGCCCAACTAGCAAGGATGAGCAGTTCTTC. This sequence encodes CASSPTSKDEQFF.